This is a list of T cell receptor beta chains from one sample in a study of blood T cell repertoires in COVID-19. Assay used: immunoSEQ multiplex PCR; TCRdb lists only in-frame clones, some missing. Of roughly 150,000 clones in the sample, about 83% were seen once. Sequenced: peripheral blood. These receptors came from a woman over 75 with COVID-19, enrolled during active disease. Both conserved end residues are part of each CDR3. A D gene is named only where the DNA matches it firmly. The listing skips clone size in some rows; elsewhere it reads once, few, many or a size class.

clone size	D gene	CDR3 length	V gene	J gene	CDR3 DNA	CDR3 protein
.	.	14	TRBV6-5	TRBJ2-7	TGTGCCAGCAGTTACGGCGGGACCGCCTACGAGCAGTACTTC	CASSYGGTAYEQYF
.	TRBD1	15	TRBV10-3	TRBJ1-1	TGTGCCAGCCGGGACAGTGACGGAGATTGGACTGAAGCTTTCTTT	CASRDSDGDWTEAFF
.	.	14	TRBV28	TRBJ1-2	TGTGCCAGCAGAATACGGGGGGGGCAGTATGGCTACACCTTC	CASRIRGGQYGYTF
.	.	11	TRBV3-1/TRBV3-2	TRBJ2-7	TGTGCCAGCAGCCAATCGTTTGAGCAGTACTTC	CASSQSFEQYF
.	TRBD2	16	TRBV6-1	TRBJ2-3	TGTGCCAGCAGTGAACGGACTAGCGTGAGCACAGATACGCAGTATTTT	CASSERTSVSTDTQYF
.	.	13	TRBV4-3	TRBJ2-5	TGCGCCAGCAGCCAAGCTCTCCAAGAGACCCAGTACTTC	CASSQALQETQYF
.	TRBD1	15	TRBV7-9	TRBJ2-7	TGTGCCAGCAGCTTAGCATCAGGGGGAGTCGACGAGCAGTACTTC	CASSLASGGVDEQYF
.	TRBD1	15	TRBV18	TRBJ1-1	TGTGCCAGCTCACTTTCCGGGACAGATAGCACTGAAGCTTTCTTT	CASSLSGTDSTEAFF
.	TRBD1	15	TRBV10-3	TRBJ1-5	TGTGCCATCAGTGAGCTTACAGGGGTCAATCAGCCCCAGCATTTT	CAISELTGVNQPQHF
.	.	16	TRBV4-2	TRBJ2-3	TGTGCCAGCAGCCAAAGGGGGGGGGTACGCACAGATACGCAGTATTTT	CASSQRGGVRTDTQYF
.	TRBD2	19	TRBV14	TRBJ2-3	TGTGCCAGCAGCCAAGACGCCGTAGCCTGGCGGGAGGTGTTAGATACGCAGTATTTT	CASSQDAVAWREVLDTQYF
.	.	13	TRBV19	TRBJ2-5	TGTGCCAGTAAGGACGGGAGAGAAGAGACCCAGTACTTC	CASKDGREETQYF
once	.	16	TRBV4-1	TRBJ2-2	TGCGCCAGCAGCCAAGAAGTAGCGCGGGGAGACGGTGCGCTGTTTTTT	CASSQEVARGDGALFF
.	TRBD1	15	TRBV6-2/TRBV6-3	TRBJ2-5	TGTGCCAGCAGTTACTCTGGACAGGGGGCCGGGACCCAGTACTTC	CASSYSGQGAGTQYF
.	.	13	TRBV11-2	TRBJ2-5	TGTGCCAGCAGCTTAGGGGGGACTGAGACCCAGTACTTC	CASSLGGTETQYF
.	.	14	TRBV28	TRBJ2-7	TGTGCCAGCAGTCCCCGGACATACATTTACGAGCAGTACTTC	CASSPRTYIYEQYF
.	.	11	TRBV13	TRBJ1-1	TGTGCCAGCAGGGGGCGAACTGAAGCTTTCTTT	CASRGRTEAFF
.	TRBD2	14	TRBV6-5	TRBJ2-7	TGTGCCAGCAGTCGGACTAGCGCCACCTACGAGCAGTACTTC	CASSRTSATYEQYF
.	.	14	TRBV28	TRBJ2-7	TGTGCCAGCATCATGAGGGGGGGAACCTACGAGCAGTACTTC	CASIMRGGTYEQYF
.	TRBD2	14	TRBV27	TRBJ2-5	TGTGCCAGCAGTTTATCCGGGGGGAGGGAGACCCAGTACTTC	CASSLSGGRETQYF
once	TRBD1	14	TRBV10-3	TRBJ2-7	TGTGCCATGACGACAGGGGGCACGGGAAAGGAGCAGTACTTC	CAMTTGGTGKEQYF
.	TRBD1	14	TRBV28	TRBJ1-4	TGTGCCAGCAGAAAACAGGGGCTTGGAGAAAAACTGTTTTTT	CASRKQGLGEKLFF
once	TRBD1	16	TRBV4-2	TRBJ1-6	TGTGCCAGCAGCCAAGATCTCCGGGACAGGGCTTCACCCCTCCACTTT	CASSQDLRDRASPLHF
.	.	16	TRBV18	TRBJ2-4	TGTGCCAGCTCACCACCTGGGAGCAGGAGGGCGAACATTCAGTACTTC	CASSPPGSRRANIQYF
.	.	16	TRBV18	TRBJ1-6	TGTGCCAGCTCACCGATCCCGAGCTCCTATAATTCACCCCTCCACTTT	CASSPIPSSYNSPLHF
.	.	15	TRBV7-3	TRBJ2-1	TGTGCCAGCAGCCCCTATTATAGCTCCTACAATGAGCAGTTCTTC	CASSPYYSSYNEQFF
.	TRBD1	16	TRBV30	TRBJ1-6	TGTGCCTGGGATAATTCCGGGACAGGGAATAAGTCACCCCTCCACTTT	CAWDNSGTGNKSPLHF
.	TRBD1	16	TRBV27	TRBJ2-1	TGTGCCAGCAGTGAACTCCGACAGGGGGGTTTGAATGAGCAGTTCTTC	CASSELRQGGLNEQFF
.	TRBD1	15	TRBV18	TRBJ2-5	TGTGCCAGCTCACCGTTACAGGGGGAAGGGGAGACCCAGTACTTC	CASSPLQGEGETQYF
.	TRBD1	14	TRBV29-1	TRBJ2-7	TGCAGCGTTGTAAGAGGGGACAGGTCCTACGAGCAGTACTTC	CSVVRGDRSYEQYF
.	.	17	TRBV15	TRBJ1-2	TGTGCCACCAGCAGAGATCGGAGGGAGGGTTCCTTCTATGGCTACACCTTC	CATSRDRREGSFYGYTF
few	.	12	TRBV18	TRBJ1-3	TGTGCCAGCTCACCAAGCGGAAACACCATATATTTT	CASSPSGNTIYF
.	.	14	TRBV19	TRBJ1-1	TGTGCCAGTAGTATCATACGGGGGAACACTGAAGCTTTCTTT	CASSIIRGNTEAFF
.	.	11	TRBV5-1	TRBJ1-1	TGCGCCAGCAGCTTGGGGGCATTAGCTTTCTTT	CASSLGALAFF
.	.	16	TRBV18	TRBJ2-2	TGTGCCAGCTCCCAGAACCGGGACATTATGTTCGGGGAGCTGTTTTTT	CASSQNRDIMFGELFF
.	.	14	TRBV5-6	TRBJ2-7	TGTGCCAGCAGCTTGGAAGGGGACTCCTACGAGCAGTACTTC	CASSLEGDSYEQYF
.	TRBD1	15	TRBV6-5	TRBJ1-2	TGTGCCAGCAGTTACTCGGGGACAGGGTACTATGGCTACACCTTC	CASSYSGTGYYGYTF
.	TRBD2	17	TRBV7-2	TRBJ2-3	TGTGCCAGCAGCCCTCGACTAGCGGGGGTTGGAACAGATACGCAGTATTTT	CASSPRLAGVGTDTQYF
.	TRBD1	16	TRBV7-2	TRBJ1-4	TGTGCCAGCAGCTGGGACAGGGGAGGGTCTAATGAAAAACTGTTTTTT	CASSWDRGGSNEKLFF
.	.	18	TRBV1	TRBJ2-5	TGCAACAGCAGCCAAGTCTTCACCGGGACTAGCACGCAAGAGACCCAGTACTTC	CNSSQVFTGTSTQETQYF
.	.	12	TRBV6-2/TRBV6-3	TRBJ1-6	TGTGCCAGCAGTCGACAGGATGCGCCCCTCCACTTT	CASSRQDAPLHF
.	TRBD1	14	TRBV18	TRBJ1-1	TGTGCCAGCTTAGTCGACAGGGAGAACACTGAAGCTTTCTTT	CASLVDRENTEAFF
.	TRBD2	16	TRBV19	TRBJ2-2	TGTGCCAGTAGTATAGTAGCGGGACCCTCAGGCGGGGAGCTGTTTTTT	CASSIVAGPSGGELFF
once	TRBD1	14	TRBV6-5	TRBJ1-1	TGTGCCAGCACTATCCCGGAGGGGGCCCCTGAAGCTTTCTTT	CASTIPEGAPEAFF
.	TRBD2	16	TRBV3-1/TRBV3-2	TRBJ2-5	TGTGCCAGCAGCCAAGACCCGACTAGCGTCCAAGAGACCCAGTACTTC	CASSQDPTSVQETQYF
.	.	15	TRBV5-6	TRBJ1-2	TGTGCCAGCAGCTTGAGCACAGGGTCCGTCTATGGCTACACCTTC	CASSLSTGSVYGYTF
.	TRBD2	19	TRBV5-1	TRBJ2-1	TGCGCCAGCAGCCCACAGGGGGGACTAGCGGGAGCCGCGTACAATGAGCAGTTCTTC	CASSPQGGLAGAAYNEQFF
once	.	13	TRBV13	TRBJ1-2	TGTGCCAGCAGCTTACCAGGGTACTATGGCTACACCTTC	CASSLPGYYGYTF
.	TRBD1	14	TRBV4-1	TRBJ2-2	TGCGCCAGCAGCTATGACAGGGGGACCGGGGAGCTGTTTTTT	CASSYDRGTGELFF
.	.	15	TRBV30	TRBJ1-5	TGTGCCTGGGGCACTGCACAGGGAGTCAATCAGCCCCAGCATTTT	CAWGTAQGVNQPQHF
.	.	14	TRBV6-5	TRBJ1-1	TGTGCCAGCAGTTACCGGGGGAGGGGGACTGAAGCTTTCTTT	CASSYRGRGTEAFF